There are a few counts of the clone carrying this T cell receptor (beta chain). This record comes from a study of blood T cell repertoires in COVID-19. Authors' analysis steps: Amplification of reference gene primers was used by the study to estimate nucleated cell counts. The method was immunoSEQ multiplex PCR; TCRdb's version includes in-frame clones alone and lacks a portion of them. D and trimming come from the DNA, and the V and J calls and clone size come from that table. Here the sample spans about 100,000 clones, approximately 88% being singletons. Germline values: CDR1 MNHEY, CDR2 SMNVEV (reference sequence). J was trimmed by 8 bases and V by 6 bases; bases with no gene match: 6. CDR3 size: 13 residues.

What was sequenced was peripheral blood. The rearrangement links TRBV27 to TRBJ1-4; TRBD1 aligns across 7 bases. This sequence originates from a woman aged 55-70 years with acute or convalescent COVID-19. The CDR3 DNA follows: TGTGCCAGCAGGGACAGGATGGAAGAAAAACTGTTTTTT. This gives the protein CASRDRMEEKLFF.